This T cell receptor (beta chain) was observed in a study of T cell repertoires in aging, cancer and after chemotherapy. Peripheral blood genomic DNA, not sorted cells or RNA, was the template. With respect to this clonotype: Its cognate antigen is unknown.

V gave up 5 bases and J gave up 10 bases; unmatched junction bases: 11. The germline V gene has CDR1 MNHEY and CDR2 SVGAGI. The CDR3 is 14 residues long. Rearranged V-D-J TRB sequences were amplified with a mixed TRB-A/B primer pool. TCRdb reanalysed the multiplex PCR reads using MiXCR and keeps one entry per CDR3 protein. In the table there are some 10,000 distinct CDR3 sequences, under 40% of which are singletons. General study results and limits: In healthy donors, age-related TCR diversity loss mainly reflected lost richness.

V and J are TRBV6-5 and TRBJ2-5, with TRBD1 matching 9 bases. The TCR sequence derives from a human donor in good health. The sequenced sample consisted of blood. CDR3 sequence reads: CASSPPGTGRFQYF. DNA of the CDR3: TGTGCCAGCAGTCCACCCGGGACAGGGCGATTCCAGTACTTC.